The entry below describes one TCR beta chain. Terminally differentiated effector memory CD45RA+ cells were left out of the naive CD8 fraction, which was CD45RO-negative and positively selected for CCR7. Repertoires were generated with immunoSEQ multiplex PCR, while TCRdb's copy carries only in-frame clones and drops some. The sample holds millions of clones, over 85% seen once. This sample stems from a study of shared clonotypes between healthy human individuals. Germline lookup yields CDR1 SGHVS and CDR2 FQNEAQ. Deletions cut 0 bases from V and 2 bases from J, with 11 bases between. The CDR3 loop spans 15 amino acids.

The TCR comes from a man between 18 and 35 years old in good health. This chain uses TRBV7-8 with TRBJ2-7, with D perhaps matching TRBD2 (5 bases). The sample taken for sequencing was naive CD8+ T cells sorted from blood. The CDR3 sequence is CASSLASGSAYEQYF. The CDR3 DNA reads TGTGCCAGCAGCTTAGCGTCGGGGTCCGCCTACGAGCAGTACTTC.